The clone carrying this T cell receptor (beta chain) was seen once. The antigen is undetermined. This specimen belongs to a study of cytomegalovirus exposure and HLA in healthy donors. Overall study findings and caveats: The authors assumed roughly uniform sequencing depth across donors for presence/absence analyses.

Healthy bone marrow donors supplied every sample. Losses at the gene ends were 1 base for V and 2 bases for J; bases not matched to a gene: 6. CDR1 SGHVS and CDR2 FQNEAQ come from the germline V gene. The CDR3 spans 16 residues. Use of 60 Vbeta and 13 Jbeta primers characterized the PCR. Methods used by the authors: It was a later analysis that counted 75 million to 90 million unique TCR beta chains, of which about 10 million were shared. TCRdb's table, derived via immunoSEQ multiplex PCR, lists solely in-frame clones and lacks some. That table is the source of V, J and clone size, and D and trimming were worked out from the DNA. The sample holds around 200,000 clones, 82% seen once.

The clonotype originates from a middle-aged man in good health and CMV-seropositive. Sequencing was performed on PBMCs. The V and J genes are TRBV7-8 and TRBJ1-1; 8 bases align to TRBD1. CDR3 in amino acids: CASSLVAGGRNTEAFF. CDR3 in DNA: TGTGCCAGCAGCTTAGTGGCAGGGGGCCGAAACACTGAAGCTTTCTTT.